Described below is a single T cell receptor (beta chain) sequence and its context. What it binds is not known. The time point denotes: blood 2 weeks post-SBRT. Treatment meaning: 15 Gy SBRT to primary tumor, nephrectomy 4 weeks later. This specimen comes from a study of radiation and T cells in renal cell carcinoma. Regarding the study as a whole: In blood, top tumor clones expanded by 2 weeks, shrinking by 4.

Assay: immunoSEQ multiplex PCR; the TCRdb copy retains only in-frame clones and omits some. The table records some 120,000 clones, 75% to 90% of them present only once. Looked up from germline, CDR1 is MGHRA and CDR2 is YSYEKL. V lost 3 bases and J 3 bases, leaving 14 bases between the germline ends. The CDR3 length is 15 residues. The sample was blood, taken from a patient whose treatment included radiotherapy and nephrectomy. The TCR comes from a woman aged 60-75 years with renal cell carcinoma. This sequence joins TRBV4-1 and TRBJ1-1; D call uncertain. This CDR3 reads CASSHPPRYYTEAFF. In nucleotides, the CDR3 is TGCGCCAGCAGCCACCCTCCAAGATACTACACTGAAGCTTTCTTT.